Below, 8 T cell receptor beta chains from the same sample are listed, as sequenced in a study of cytomegalovirus exposure and HLA in healthy donors. Assay used: immunoSEQ multiplex PCR; TCRdb lists only in-frame clones, some missing. Of about 250,000 clones listed, approximately 90% are singletons. Sequencing used PBMCs. The source of these receptors is a man aged 18-30 years in good health and CMV-seronegative.

This clone was found once. The chain has TRBV19 and TRBJ2-1; perhaps TRBD1 as D (6 bases). Germline CDR1 and CDR2: LNHDA and SQIVND (reference sequence). Deletions cut 0 bases from V and 2 bases from J, with 11 bases between. The CDR3 contains 16 residues. CDR3 sequence (DNA): TGTGCCAGTAGTATAGATTCGGCAGGGGCCTACAATGAGCAGTTCTTC. As protein: CASSIDSAGAYNEQFF.

V usage is TRBV28 and J usage is TRBJ1-5, with 10 bases fitting TRBD1. The CDR3 is 15 residues long. Germline lookup yields CDR1 MDHEN and CDR2 SYDVKM. V gave up 6 bases and J gave up 6 bases; unmatched junction bases: 8. The CDR3 DNA sequence: TGTGCCAGCAGGTGGGGGACAGGGGATATTCAGCCCCAGCATTTT. Translating gives CASRWGTGDIQPQHF.

The chain joins TRBV19 to TRBJ1-6, with unresolved D. This CDR3 region has 15 residues. V lost 5 bases to trimming and J lost 10 bases, with 18 bases between them. Germline CDR1 reads LNHDA; CDR2 reads SQIVND (reference sequence). The chain's CDR3 is CASSSPAGSRSPLHF. For the CDR3, the DNA is TGTGCCAGTAGTTCCCCCGCGGGGTCCCGGTCACCCCTCCACTTT.

The rearrangement joins TRBV12-5 to TRBJ2-2, with D maybe TRBD2 (7 bases). The CDR3 runs to 14 residues. V dropped 0 bases and J dropped 6 bases, with 8 bases sitting between them. Per the germline V gene, CDR1 is LGHNT and CDR2 is FRNRAP. The CDR3 is CASGLVGGAGELFF. CDR3 bases: TGTGCTAGTGGTTTGGTAGGGGGGGCCGGGGAGCTGTTTTTT.

This chain joins TRBV18 and TRBJ2-1, with 7 bases matching TRBD2. Per germline, CDR1 KGHSH and CDR2 LQKENI. Trimming at V came to 1 base and at J to 5 bases, leaving 2 bases not matched to a gene. CDR3 length: 14 residues. The CDR3 nucleotides are TGTGCCAGCTCACCACGCGGGAGCAACAATGAGCAGTTCTTC. Translation gives CASSPRGSNNEQFF.

This clone has just a few counts. The rearrangement links TRBV20-1 to TRBJ1-5; D unclear. V lost 2 bases and J lost 6, with 5 bases in between. The CDR3 has 11 residues. Germline V lookup: CDR1 DFQATT, CDR2 SNEGSKA (reference sequence). The CDR3 region is CSARNGQPQHF. The DNA of the CDR3 is TGCAGTGCTAGAAACGGTCAGCCCCAGCATTTT.

The chain combines TRBV5-4 with TRBJ2-5; 11 bases are shared with TRBD2. The CDR3 sequence is 14 residues long. CDR1 SGHNT and CDR2 YYREEE come from the germline V gene (reference sequence). Trimming removed 6 bases from V and 5 bases from J; junction bases left unmatched: 6. The DNA for the CDR3 is TGTGCCAGCACCTTAGCGGGGGGGCGCGAGACCCAGTACTTC. Residues: CASTLAGGRETQYF.

This rearrangement joins TRBV25-1 to TRBJ2-3; 7 bases agree with TRBD2. The CDR3 length is 16 residues. V was clipped by 0 bases and J by 2 bases; unmatched bases: 5. Germline V gene data show CDR1 as MGHDK and CDR2 as SYGVNS. The chain's CDR3 is CASSEYVGGITDTQYF. The CDR3, as DNA: TGTGCCAGCAGTGAATACGTGGGGGGGATCACAGATACGCAGTATTTT.